This is a list of T cell receptor beta chains from one sample in a study of cytomegalovirus exposure and HLA in healthy donors. The assay was immunoSEQ multiplex PCR, and TCRdb's table has in-frame clones only and misses some. This table holds a few hundred thousand clones, 85% to 90% found once. The sample consisted of PBMCs. Receptors originate from a woman between 18 and 30 years old in good health and CMV-seronegative. Both conserved end residues are part of each CDR3. A D gene is named only where the DNA matches it firmly. Clone size is stated in some rows and not others, as once, few, many or a class when expanded.

J gene: TRBJ2-2
clone size: .
V gene: TRBV10-1
D gene: TRBD1
CDR3 protein: CASSERTGNTGELFF
CDR3 DNA: TGCGCCAGCAGTGAAAGGACAGGGAACACCGGGGAGCTGTTTTTT

J gene: TRBJ1-5
clone size: .
V gene: TRBV19
D gene: TRBD1
CDR3 protein: CASSRQGGRYQPQHF
CDR3 DNA: TGTGCCAGTTCAAGACAGGGAGGTCGGTATCAGCCCCAGCATTTT

J gene: TRBJ2-7
clone size: .
V gene: TRBV7-2
D gene: TRBD1
CDR3 protein: CASSQTGISYEQYF
CDR3 DNA: TGTGCCAGCAGCCAGACAGGGATTAGCTACGAGCAGTACTTC

J gene: TRBJ2-6
clone size: .
V gene: TRBV2
D gene: .
CDR3 protein: CASSDFRSPSGANVLTF
CDR3 DNA: TGTGCCAGCAGTGATTTCAGGTCCCCCTCTGGGGCCAACGTCCTGACTTTC

J gene: TRBJ1-1
clone size: .
V gene: TRBV6-5
D gene: .
CDR3 protein: CASSRSTEAFF
CDR3 DNA: TGTGCCAGCTCTCGCAGCACTGAAGCTTTCTTT

J gene: TRBJ1-6
clone size: .
V gene: TRBV4-1
D gene: .
CDR3 protein: CASSSQADIDSPLHF
CDR3 DNA: TGCGCCAGCAGCTCTCAGGCAGACATCGATTCACCCCTCCACTTT

J gene: TRBJ1-4
clone size: few
V gene: TRBV29-1
D gene: .
CDR3 protein: CSAKILSGSGDEKLFF
CDR3 DNA: TGCAGCGCCAAAATCCTCTCCGGGTCGGGGGATGAAAAACTGTTTTTT

J gene: TRBJ1-6
clone size: .
V gene: TRBV13
D gene: .
CDR3 protein: CASSLGAGRYNSPLHF
CDR3 DNA: TGTGCCAGCAGCTTAGGGGCAGGCCGGTATAATTCACCCCTCCACTTT

J gene: TRBJ2-1
clone size: .
V gene: TRBV2
D gene: TRBD2
CDR3 protein: CASNAGTRGLNEQFF
CDR3 DNA: TGTGCCAGCAACGCCGGGACTAGGGGTTTGAATGAGCAGTTCTTC

J gene: TRBJ2-2
clone size: once
V gene: TRBV7-9
D gene: .
CDR3 protein: CASFTGRWELFF
CDR3 DNA: TGTGCCAGCTTTACAGGCCGCTGGGAGCTGTTTTTT

J gene: TRBJ2-1
clone size: .
V gene: TRBV11-3
D gene: TRBD2
CDR3 protein: CASSLDSGLAGSEQFF
CDR3 DNA: TGTGCCAGCAGCTTAGACTCGGGGCTAGCGGGGTCTGAGCAGTTCTTC

J gene: TRBJ2-7
clone size: .
V gene: TRBV5-1
D gene: .
CDR3 protein: CASRHDRSYEQYF
CDR3 DNA: TGCGCCAGCAGACACGACAGGTCCTACGAGCAGTACTTC

J gene: TRBJ1-4
clone size: .
V gene: TRBV18
D gene: .
CDR3 protein: CASSVTGGNEKLFF
CDR3 DNA: TGTGCCAGCTCGGTGACCGGGGGTAATGAAAAACTGTTTTTT

J gene: TRBJ2-1
clone size: .
V gene: TRBV2
D gene: .
CDR3 protein: CASGQQGNEQFF
CDR3 DNA: TGTGCCAGCGGTCAACAGGGCAATGAGCAGTTCTTC

J gene: TRBJ1-1
clone size: .
V gene: TRBV10-3
D gene: .
CDR3 protein: CAINAGNTEAFF
CDR3 DNA: TGTGCCATCAACGCGGGGAACACTGAAGCTTTCTTT

J gene: TRBJ2-7
clone size: .
V gene: TRBV27
D gene: TRBD2
CDR3 protein: CASSSPSGGSYEQYF
CDR3 DNA: TGTGCCAGCAGTTCGCCTAGCGGGGGATCCTACGAGCAGTACTTC

J gene: TRBJ2-1
clone size: .
V gene: TRBV4-1
D gene: .
CDR3 protein: CASSQESPARPIYNEQFF
CDR3 DNA: TGCGCCAGCAGCCAAGAGTCTCCCGCGCGTCCAATCTACAATGAGCAGTTCTTC

J gene: TRBJ2-7
clone size: .
V gene: TRBV14
D gene: TRBD1
CDR3 protein: CASSHSDRAYSYEQYF
CDR3 DNA: TGTGCCAGCAGCCATTCCGACAGGGCCTACTCCTACGAGCAGTACTTC

J gene: TRBJ2-1
clone size: .
V gene: TRBV7-9
D gene: .
CDR3 protein: CSSSLVGGQFF
CDR3 DNA: TGTTCCAGCAGCTTAGTAGGGGGGCAGTTCTTC

J gene: TRBJ2-3
clone size: few
V gene: TRBV4-2
D gene: TRBD2
CDR3 protein: CASSQVLLETSVLTDTQYF
CDR3 DNA: TGTGCCAGCAGCCAAGTACTGCTGGAGACTAGCGTTTTGACAGATACGCAGTATTTT

J gene: TRBJ2-1
clone size: .
V gene: TRBV5-6
D gene: .
CDR3 protein: CASSLGRGEQFF
CDR3 DNA: TGTGCCAGCAGCTTGGGGCGAGGGGAGCAGTTCTTC

J gene: TRBJ2-7
clone size: .
V gene: TRBV5-6
D gene: TRBD2
CDR3 protein: CASSLGLADLEQYF
CDR3 DNA: TGTGCCAGCAGCTTGGGACTAGCGGACTTGGAGCAGTACTTC

J gene: TRBJ2-5
clone size: .
V gene: TRBV5-1
D gene: TRBD2
CDR3 protein: CASSLRSPGTRVFKTQYF
CDR3 DNA: TGCGCCAGCAGCTTGAGGTCTCCGGGGACTAGGGTTTTCAAGACCCAGTACTTC